This passage covers 21 T cell receptor beta chains from one sample sequenced in a study of response to subunit inactivated influenza vaccine. TCRdb re-analysed the RT-PCR reads in MiXCR, keeping a single row per CDR3 protein. The sample lists over 400,000 distinct CDR3 sequences, roughly 9.7% occurring once. Sequenced here: PBMCs from blood, sampled roughly 46 days after vaccination. Receptors originate from a man aged 50-60 years who received an inactivated influenza vaccine.

V and J are TRBV12-3 or TRBV12-4 and TRBJ1-5; perhaps TRBD1 as D (5 bases). The length of the CDR3 is 14 residues. Between the trimmed V and J ends, which lost 3 bases and 5 bases, there was a span of 11 bases. CDR3 DNA: TGTGCCAGCAGTTTTCGACAGAGCTATCAGCCCCAGCATTTT. Its translation is CASSFRQSYQPQHF.

The CDR3 reads CASSIDGGSKEKLFF. CDR3 DNA: TGCGCCAGCAGCATTGACGGAGGAAGTAAAGAAAAACTGTTTTTT. The chain has TRBV5-1 and TRBJ1-4; D is unresolved. This CDR3 contains 15 residues. Per germline, CDR1 SGHRS and CDR2 YFSETQ. Deletions cut 4 bases from V and 8 bases from J, with 18 bases between.

The CDR3 bases are TGTGCCATCACTCAGACAGGGAACCCCTACGAGCAGTACTTC. Amino acids: CAITQTGNPYEQYF. The chain recombines TRBV10-3 with TRBJ2-7, with TRBD1 matching 7 bases. This CDR3 is built from 14 residues. CDR1 and CDR2 (germline): ENHRY, SYGVKD. V was clipped by 7 bases and J by 2 bases; unmatched bases: 8.

This clonotype appeared a few times. The chain carries TRBV20-1 and TRBJ2-3; the match to TRBD1 covers 10 bases. The CDR3 spans 15 residues. Trimming removed 1 base from V and 3 bases from J; junction bases left unmatched: 4. Germline V gene lookup returns CDR1 DFQATT and CDR2 SNEGSKA (reference sequence). In DNA form, the CDR3 reads TGCAGTGCTAGAGGGGGACAGGGGAGGACAGATACGCAGTATTTT. It codes for CSARGGQGRTDTQYF.

This clonotype was seen repeatedly, ten times or more. The rearrangement links TRBV7-2 to TRBJ2-1; D remains unclear. This CDR3 is 13 amino acids long. CDR1 and CDR2 from the germline V gene are SGHTA and FQGNSA. Trimming took 2 bases from V and 3 from J, leaving 5 bases between them. CDR3 protein: CASSLTRYNEQFF. For the CDR3, the DNA is TGTGCCAGCAGCTTAACCCGCTACAATGAGCAGTTCTTC.

The chain links TRBV7-2 to TRBJ1-1; 7 positions match TRBD1. V lost 1 base to trimming and J lost 6 bases; unmatched junction nucleotides: 5. Germline V gives CDR1 SGHTA, CDR2 FQGNSA. The CDR3 length is 14 residues. CDR3: CASSLGQGEAEAFF. CDR3 coding DNA: TGTGCCAGCAGCTTAGGTCAGGGGGAAGCTGAAGCTTTCTTT.

This clonotype came up a few times. The chain combines TRBV28 with TRBJ2-1; 7 bases are a match to TRBD2. This CDR3 is built from 15 residues. V dropped 6 bases and J dropped 6; count of bases not matched to a gene: 11. Looked up from germline, CDR1 is MDHEN and CDR2 is SYDVKM. The CDR3 loop is CASSLGVAGRNEQFF. As DNA, the CDR3 is TGTGCCAGCAGCCTCGGGGTAGCGGGCCGCAATGAGCAGTTCTTC.

The CDR3 DNA reads TGCAGCGCTGGGGACATTTCCTACGAGCAGTACTTC. Translating gives CSAGDISYEQYF. The genes are TRBV29-1 and TRBJ2-7, with a possible D match to TRBD1 (6 bases). V dropped 7 bases and J dropped 1 base, with 11 bases sitting between them. In germline, CDR1 is SQVTM, CDR2 ANQGSEA. This CDR3 region has 12 residues.

This clonotype came up a few times. The rearrangement links TRBV12-3 or TRBV12-4 to TRBJ2-5, with 14 bases aligning to TRBD2. After removal of 5 bases from V and 4 bases from J, the junction contained 6 bases not matched to a gene. CDR3 length: 16 amino acids. The CDR3 sequence is CASSLGLAGVGETQYF. CDR3 nucleotide sequence: TGTGCCAGCAGTCTGGGACTAGCGGGAGTAGGAGAGACCCAGTACTTC.

The chain uses TRBV9 and TRBJ2-7; 8 nucleotides line up with TRBD1. Germline V CDR1 and CDR2: SGDLS, YYNGEE. The CDR3 consists of 14 residues. V lost 3 bases to trimming and J lost 5 bases; unmatched junction nucleotides: 7. CDR3 nucleotide sequence: TGTGCCAGCAGCGCTGGGACAGGCATCCACGAGCAGTACTTC. Protein product: CASSAGTGIHEQYF.

In its sample, this clonotype was seen many times. The chain employs TRBV20-1 and TRBJ1-1, with a tentative D call TRBD1 (5 bases). Deletions cut 1 base from V and 1 base from J, with 10 bases between. Looked up from germline, CDR1 is DFQATT and CDR2 is SNEGSKA (reference sequence). The CDR3 length is 14 residues. The CDR3 bases are TGCAGTGCTAGAGGGTTTGACAGGAACACTGAAGCTTTCTTT. Encoded protein: CSARGFDRNTEAFF.

The chain couples TRBV7-9 to TRBJ2-5; 7 bases align to TRBD2. The J segment lost 2 bases and the V segment lost 2 bases, leaving 5 bases of the junction unmatched. Per the germline V gene, CDR1 is SEHNR and CDR2 is FQNEAQ (reference sequence). The length of the CDR3 is 15 residues. In nucleotides, the CDR3 is TGTGCCAGCAGCTTAATGAGTAGCGGGCAAGAGACCCAGTACTTC. Translation gives CASSLMSSGQETQYF.

At least ten counts were recorded for this clonotype. The chain couples TRBV29-1 to TRBJ2-2, with 8 bases lining up with TRBD1. With V trimmed by 4 bases and J by 7 bases, 17 bases remained unmatched. There are 17 residues in the CDR3. From germline, CDR1 is SQVTM and CDR2 ANQGSEA. The DNA for the CDR3 is TGCAGCGTTGGGGAGGACAGGGTGCAAATAAAAGGCGGGGAGCTGTTTTTT. This codes for CSVGEDRVQIKGGELFF.

This clonotype came up many times. The J gene is TRBJ2-7, the V gene TRBV12-3 or TRBV12-4, with D uncertain. The CDR3 loop spans 14 amino acids. Trimming removed 5 bases from V and 3 bases from J, with 14 bases in between. This CDR3 is CASSTPEQIYEQYF. Here the CDR3 DNA reads TGTGCCAGCAGTACGCCGGAGCAGATCTACGAGCAGTACTTC.

The chain links TRBV2 to TRBJ2-7; 8 nucleotides agree with TRBD2. This CDR3 is 13 amino acids long. V lost 7 bases and J lost 3; bases outside the gene matches: 5. Per germline, CDR1 SNHLY and CDR2 FYNNEI. In nucleotides, the CDR3 is TGTGCCAGCAAGCGGGGGACCCACTACGAGCAGTACTTC. This sequence encodes CASKRGTHYEQYF. Looking up the rest from reference TRBV2 and TRBJ2-7 gives the full variable domain: EPEVTQTPSHQVTQMGQEVILRCVPISNHLYFYWYRQILGQKVEFLVSFYNNEISEKSEIFDDQFSVERPDGSNFTLKIRSTKLEDSAMYFCASKRGTHYEQYFGPGTRLTVT.

The rearrangement links TRBV11-1 to TRBJ2-3, with 11 bases fitting TRBD2. V lost 5 bases and J lost 4; bases outside the gene matches: 5. The germline V gene has CDR1 SGHAT and CDR2 FQDESV (reference sequence). This CDR3 is built from 15 residues. The CDR3 protein is CASSELLAGADTQYF. The CDR3 DNA reads as TGTGCCAGCAGCGAACTACTAGCGGGAGCAGATACGCAGTATTTT.

This clonotype was seen more than once but under ten times. The CDR3 DNA reads as TGTGCCAGCAGCGTAGCTTTAAACAGGGGGAATGATGAGCAGTTCTTC. Its translation is CASSVALNRGNDEQFF. V and J are TRBV9 and TRBJ2-1; 8 bases are a match to TRBD1. There are 16 residues in the CDR3. The germline V gene has CDR1 SGDLS and CDR2 YYNGEE. The ends lost 0 bases at V and 8 bases at J; junction bases unmatched: 10.

This clonotype was counted a few times. J is TRBJ2-7 and V is TRBV4-1; tentatively, D is TRBD2 (6 bases). The V and J ends lost 1 base and 6 bases respectively, with 13 bases between them. Germline CDR1 and CDR2: MGHRA and YSYEKL. CDR3 length: 14 amino acids. The CDR3 region has the DNA TGCGCCAGCAGCCAAGTTAGGAGGGGAGGCGAGCAGTACTTC. Encoded protein: CASSQVRRGGEQYF.

The chain employs TRBV5-5 and TRBJ2-1, with D perhaps matching TRBD1 (6 bases). This CDR3 contains 17 residues. The germline CDR1 and CDR2 sequences are SGHKS and YYEKEE (reference sequence). Trimming shortened V by 0 bases and J by 2 bases, and 15 bases separated the two germline ends. The CDR3 protein is CASSLEYHRVTYNEQFF. Here the CDR3 DNA reads TGTGCCAGCAGCTTGGAGTATCACAGGGTCACCTACAATGAGCAGTTCTTC.

V and J are TRBV20-1 and TRBJ1-2, with D maybe TRBD1 (6 bases). CDR1 is DFQATT, CDR2 SNEGSKA, per germline (reference sequence). The CDR3 is 13 amino acids. CDR3 bases: TGCAGCTCGGTGGACGGGGGCAACTATGGCTACACCTTC. Its protein product is CSSVDGGNYGYTF.

CDR3 region: CASSFGPNEQYF. CDR3 bases: TGTGCCAGCAGTTTTGGTCCAAACGAGCAGTACTTC. This chain connects TRBV28 to TRBJ2-7; D call uncertain. Germline V lookup: CDR1 MDHEN, CDR2 SYDVKM. Trimming took 3 bases from V and 5 from J, leaving 8 bases between them. CDR3 size: 12 residues. The variable domain in full, with the rest retrieved from reference TRBV28 and TRBJ2-7, is DVKVTQSSRYLVKRTGEKVFLECVQDMDHENMFWYRQDPGLGLRLIYFSYDVKMKEKGDIPEGYSVSREKKERFSLILESASTNQTSMYLCASSFGPNEQYFGPGTRLTVT.